This T cell receptor (beta chain) was identified in a study of blood T cell repertoires in COVID-19. Assay used: immunoSEQ multiplex PCR; TCRdb lists only in-frame clones, some missing. The sample lists about 290,000 clones, around four fifths occurring once. The CDR3 sequence is 13 residues long. J was trimmed by 4 bases and V by 5 bases; bases with no gene match: 3. Germline CDR1 is MNHEY and CDR2 is SMNVEV (reference sequence). This chain links TRBV27 with TRBJ2-3; 7 positions match TRBD1. The specimen sequenced was peripheral blood. This receptor was identified in a woman in her fifties or sixties with active or convalescent COVID-19. This chain's CDR3 is CASSTGDPDTQYF. The DNA for the CDR3 is TGTGCCAGCAGTACAGGGGACCCAGATACGCAGTATTTT.